Below, 2 T cell receptor beta chains from the same sample are listed, as sequenced in a study of tumor-infiltrating lymphocytes in localized non-small cell lung cancer. TCRdb's table, derived via immunoSEQ multiplex PCR, lists solely in-frame clones and lacks some. The repertoire holds roughly 14,000 clones, with under 80% as singletons. The sequencing sample was made of lung tumor tissue. Receptors were obtained from a human donor with non-small cell lung cancer.

The rearrangement joins TRBV11-2 to TRBJ1-6, with 7 bases lining up with TRBD1. V shed 1 base, J shed 3 bases, and the junction held 0 bases outside the gene matches. This CDR3 spans 15 amino acids. CDR1 is SGHAT, CDR2 FQNNGV, per germline. Here the CDR3 reads CASSLAGGYNSPLHF. The DNA for the CDR3 is TGTGCCAGCAGCTTAGCAGGGGGCTATAATTCACCCCTCCACTTT.

The chain links TRBV5-1 to TRBJ1-1, with 10 nucleotides matching TRBD1. The CDR3 covers 16 residues. Germline V gene sequence: CDR1 SGHRS, CDR2 YFSETQ. V shed 1 base and J 6 bases; nucleotides not matched to a gene: 9. The CDR3 region is CASSLTGQGELAEAFF. The CDR3 DNA is TGCGCCAGCAGCTTGACCGGACAGGGGGAACTCGCTGAAGCTTTCTTT.